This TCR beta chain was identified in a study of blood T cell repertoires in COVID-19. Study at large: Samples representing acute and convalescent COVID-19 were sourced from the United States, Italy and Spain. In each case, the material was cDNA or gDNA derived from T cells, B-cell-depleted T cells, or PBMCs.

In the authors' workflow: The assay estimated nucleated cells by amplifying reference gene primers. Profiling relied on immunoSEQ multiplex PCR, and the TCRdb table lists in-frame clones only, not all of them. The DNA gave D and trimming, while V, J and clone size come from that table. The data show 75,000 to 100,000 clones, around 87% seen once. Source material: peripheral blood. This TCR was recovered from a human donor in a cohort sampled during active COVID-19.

The CDR3 region has the DNA TGTGCCAGTAGTGCTCACAAAACCGGGGAGCTGTTTTTT. It is translated as CASSAHKTGELFF. The chain is built from TRBV19 and TRBJ2-2; D not resolved. V shed 5 bases and J shed 5 bases, with 9 bases lying between them. The CDR3 has 13 residues. From germline, CDR1 is LNHDA and CDR2 SQIVND (reference sequence). The variable domain in full, with the rest retrieved from reference TRBV19 and TRBJ2-2, is DGGITQSPKYLFRKEGQNVTLSCEQNLNHDAMYWYRQDPGQGLRLIYYSQIVNDFQKGDIAEGYSVSREKKESFPLTVTSAQKNPTAFYLCASSAHKTGELFFGEGSRLTVL.